A selection of T cell receptor beta chains follows, all from one sample in a study of tumor-infiltrating lymphocytes in primary liver carcinoma. In TCRdb, the multiplex PCR reads were re-called with MiXCR into one record per CDR3 protein. Of 320,000 or so distinct CDR3 sequences in the sample, roughly two thirds were seen once. The sample was peripheral blood. The receptors derive from a man aged 35-49 years with primary liver carcinoma and hepatitis B virus infection. The CDR3 runs from the conserved cysteine through the conserved F or W. The D gene is left open where the match is weak. Some rows have no size entry. The others give once, few or many, or a class for an expanded clone.

v_call,d_call,j_call,clone_size,cdr3_aa,cdr3_nt
TRBV5-1,TRBD1,TRBJ1-2,.,CASSSTTGDGYTF,TGCGCCAGCAGCTCGACGACAGGGGACGGCTACACCTTC
TRBV12-3/TRBV12-4,.,TRBJ2-1,many,CASRTDGYNEQFF,TGTGCCAGCAGAACCGACGGCTACAATGAGCAGTTCTTC
TRBV6-1,.,TRBJ1-5,.,CASSLVRSPNQPQHF,TGTGCCAGCAGTTTGGTCAGATCCCCTAATCAGCCCCAGCATTTT
TRBV6-5,.,TRBJ2-7,.,CVSTVRDFSEQYF,TGTGTCAGCACAGTGCGGGATTTTTCCGAGCAGTACTTC
TRBV6-2/TRBV6-3,.,TRBJ2-4,.,CASTSGQDANIQYF,.
TRBV11-3,TRBD2,TRBJ2-1,.,CASSPHGLADNEQFF,TGTGCCAGCAGCCCCCACGGACTAGCGGACAATGAGCAGTTCTTC
TRBV6-6,.,TRBJ2-1,.,CASSYPGGGYNEQFF,TGTGCCAGCAGTTACCCTGGAGGCGGGTACAATGAGCAATTCTTC
TRBV7-3,.,TRBJ2-2,.,CASSSSPGELFF,TGTGCCAGCAGCTCTTCCCCCGGGGAGCTGTTTTTT
TRBV12-3/TRBV12-4,.,TRBJ2-3,.,CVSSLGSSTDTQYF,TGTGTCAGCAGTCTCGGTTCTAGCACAGATACACAGTATTTT
TRBV28,.,TRBJ1-3,.,CASSGAGSSGNTIYF,TGTGCCAGCAGCGGGGCAGGCTCCTCTGGAAACACCATATATTTT
TRBV6-5,.,TRBJ1-1,.,CASSCKEENTEAFF,TGTGCCAGCAGTTGCAAAGAAGAGAACACTGAAGCTTTCTTT
TRBV4-1,.,TRBJ2-7,.,CTSSHQLQGPRDQYF,TGCACCAGCAGCCACCAACTACAGGGACCCCGGGACCAGTACTTC
TRBV11-2,.,TRBJ2-2,.,CAISLSRSSGELFF,TGTGCCATCAGCCTATCGAGGAGTTCCGGGGAGCTGTTTTTT
TRBV11-2,.,TRBJ1-2,.,CASNLDRVPNYGYTF,TGTGCCAGCAACTTAGATAGGGTTCCTAACTATGGCTACACCTTC
TRBV11-2,.,TRBJ2-1,.,CASSFSLVHEQSF,TGTGCCAGCAGCTTCTCCCTAGTCCATGAGCAGTCCTTC
TRBV20-1,TRBD2,TRBJ2-5,.,CSARFPNSGRTETQYF,TGCAGTGCCAGGTTCCCAAATAGCGGGAGGACGGAGACCCAGTACTTC
TRBV11-1,TRBD2,TRBJ2-4,.,CASSSQGGVGNIQCF,TGCGCCAGCAGCTCCCAGGGAGGGGTGGGAAACATTCAGTGCTTC
TRBV11-1,.,TRBJ1-1,.,CVSSLPEESTEAFF,TGTGTCAGCAGCCTACCAGAAGAGAGCACTGAAGCTTTCTTT
TRBV11-2,TRBD1,TRBJ2-5,few,CASSPDRSQETQYF,TGTGCCAGCAGCCCGGACAGGAGTCAAGAGACCCAGTACTTC
TRBV5-5,.,TRBJ1-4,.,CVSSLDWAAGGEKLFF,TGTGTCAGCAGCTTGGATTGGGCCGCGGGGGGTGAAAAACTGTTTTTC
TRBV6-1,TRBD2,TRBJ2-5,.,CVSSQGLVQETQYF,TGTGTCAGCAGTCAGGGACTAGTTCAAGAGACCCAGTATTTC
TRBV28,.,TRBJ2-1,.,CASSSPTPSDEQFF,TGTGCCAGCAGTTCCCCAACACCTAGCGATGAGCAGTTCTTC
TRBV4-3,TRBD2,TRBJ2-7,many,CASSHREGYEQYF,TGCGCCAGCAGCCACCGGGAGGGCTACGAGCAGTACTTC
TRBV6-2/TRBV6-3,TRBD1,TRBJ2-7,.,CASSLRDRAHELYF,TGTGCCAGCAGCCTCCGAGACAGGGCCCACGAGCTGTACTTC
TRBV11-2,.,TRBJ1-1,once,CASSLNLNTEAMF,TGTGCCAGCAGCTTAAACTTGAACACTGAAGCTATGTTT
TRBV5-5,TRBD2,TRBJ2-5,.,CASSLLGLAQETQYF,TGTGCCAGCAGCTTGTTGGGACTAGCGCAAGAGACCCAGTACTTC
TRBV29-1,.,TRBJ1-1,.,CSVSIWTVNTEAFF,TGCAGCGTTAGCATATGGACCGTGAACACTGAAGCTTTCTTT
TRBV6-6,.,TRBJ2-5,once,CASSYSSGKETRYF,TGTGCCAGCAGTTACTCGTCAGGGAAAGAGACCCGGTACTTC
TRBV6-5,.,TRBJ2-5,many,CASRQDQETQYF,TGTGCCAGCCGACAGGACCAAGAGACCCAGTACTTC
TRBV10-2,.,TRBJ1-2,.,CASSSGDVYYGYTF,TGCGCCAGCAGTAGTGGGGACGTCTACTATGGCTACACCTTC
TRBV11-2,TRBD2,TRBJ2-7,.,CASTAGAGGSHEQYF,TGTGCCAGCACCGCGGGAGCAGGAGGATCCCACGAGCAGTACTTC
TRBV4-2,.,TRBJ1-1,.,CASSREPGRPNTEAFF,TGTGCCAGCAGCCGAGAACCGGGACGGCCTAACACTGAAGCTTTCTTT
TRBV28,.,TRBJ1-2,once,CASSLAEGGGYTF,TGTGCTAGCAGTTTAGCGGAGGGGGGGGGCTACACCTTC
TRBV28,TRBD1,TRBJ1-2,few,CASSPPGTGRNYGYTF,TGTGCCAGCAGCCCTCCCGGGACAGGTCGGAACTATGGCTACACCTTC
TRBV6-2/TRBV6-3,TRBD1,TRBJ1-1,.,CVSRVGGRGLSEAFF,TGTGTAAGCAGAGTCGGAGGCAGGGGGCTTTCTGAAGCTTTCTTT
TRBV11-2,.,TRBJ1-2,.,CVISPLRDSNYGYTF,TGTGTCATCAGCCCCTTACGGGACTCTAACTATGGCTACACCTTC
TRBV12-3/TRBV12-4,.,TRBJ1-6,.,CASTDSIRLPLHF,TGTGCCAGCACCGACTCAATCCGGTTACCCCTCCACTTT
TRBV11-1,.,TRBJ2-7,.,CASSPDSYEQCF,TGTGCCAGCAGCCCAGATAGCTACGAGCAGTGTTTC
TRBV6-2/TRBV6-3,TRBD1,TRBJ2-1,many,CASSHPGTGVYNEQFF,TGTGCCAGCAGTCATCCCGGGACAGGGGTCTACAATGAGCAGTTCTTC
TRBV7-9,TRBD2,TRBJ2-5,few,CASSPLTSGRSQETQYF,TGTGCCAGCAGCCCGTTGACTAGCGGGAGATCCCAAGAGACCCAGTACTTC